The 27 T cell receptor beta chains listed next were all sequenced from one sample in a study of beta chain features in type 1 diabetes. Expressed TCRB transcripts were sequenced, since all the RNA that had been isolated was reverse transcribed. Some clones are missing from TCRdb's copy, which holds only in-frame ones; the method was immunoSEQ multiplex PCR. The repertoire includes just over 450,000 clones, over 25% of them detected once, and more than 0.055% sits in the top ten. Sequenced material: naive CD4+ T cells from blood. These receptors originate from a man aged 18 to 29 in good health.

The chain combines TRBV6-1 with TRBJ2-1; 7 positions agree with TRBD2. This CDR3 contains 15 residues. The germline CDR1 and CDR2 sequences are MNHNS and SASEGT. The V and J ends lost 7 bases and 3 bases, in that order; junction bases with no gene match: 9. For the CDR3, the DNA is TGTGCCAGCACCTGGGAGGGAATGGGCTACAATGAGCAGTTCTTC. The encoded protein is CASTWEGMGYNEQFF.

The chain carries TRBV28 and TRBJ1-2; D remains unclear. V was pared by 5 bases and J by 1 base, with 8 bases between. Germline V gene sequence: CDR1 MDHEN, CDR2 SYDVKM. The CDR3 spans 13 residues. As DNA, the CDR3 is TGTGCCAGCAGTCGAAGGGATAACTATGGCTACACCTTC. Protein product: CASSRRDNYGYTF.

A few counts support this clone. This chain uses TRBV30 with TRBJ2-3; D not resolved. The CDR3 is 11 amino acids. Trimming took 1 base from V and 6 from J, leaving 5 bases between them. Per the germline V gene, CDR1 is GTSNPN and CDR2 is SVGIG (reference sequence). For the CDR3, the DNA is TGTGCCTGGAGTGGGAGTGATACGCAGTATTTT. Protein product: CAWSGSDTQYF.

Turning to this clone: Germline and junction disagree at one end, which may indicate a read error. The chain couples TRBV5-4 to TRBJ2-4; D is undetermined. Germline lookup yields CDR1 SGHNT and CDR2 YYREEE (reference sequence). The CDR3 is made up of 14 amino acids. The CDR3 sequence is CASSSVALPNLQYF. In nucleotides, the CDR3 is TGTGCCAGCAGCTCTGTGGCGCTCCCAAACCTTCAGTACTTC.

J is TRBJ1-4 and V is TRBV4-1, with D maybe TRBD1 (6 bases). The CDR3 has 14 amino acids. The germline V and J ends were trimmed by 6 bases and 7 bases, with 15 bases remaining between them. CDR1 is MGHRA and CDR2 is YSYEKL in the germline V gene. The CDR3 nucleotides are TGCGCCAGCAGTCTTCGGGGGGCGAGTGAAAAACTGTTTTTT. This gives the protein CASSLRGASEKLFF.

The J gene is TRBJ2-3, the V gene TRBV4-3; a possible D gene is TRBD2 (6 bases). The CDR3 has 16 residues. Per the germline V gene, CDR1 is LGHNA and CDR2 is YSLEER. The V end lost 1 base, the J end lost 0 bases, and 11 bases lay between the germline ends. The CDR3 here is CASSQGGRPSTDTQYF. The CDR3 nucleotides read TGCGCCAGCAGCCAAGGGGGGAGGCCTAGCACAGATACGCAGTATTTT.

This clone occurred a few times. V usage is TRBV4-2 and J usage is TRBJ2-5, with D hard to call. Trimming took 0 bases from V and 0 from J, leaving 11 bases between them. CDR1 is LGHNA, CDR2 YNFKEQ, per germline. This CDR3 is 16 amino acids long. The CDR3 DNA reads TGTGCCAGCAGCCAAGATTGGGCCCTCTACCAAGAGACCCAGTACTTC. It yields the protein CASSQDWALYQETQYF.

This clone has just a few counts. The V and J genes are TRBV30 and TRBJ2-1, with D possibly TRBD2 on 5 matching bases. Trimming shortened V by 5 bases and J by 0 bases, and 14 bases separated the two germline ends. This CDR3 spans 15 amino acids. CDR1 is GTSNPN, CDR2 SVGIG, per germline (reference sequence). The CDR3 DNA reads TGTGCCTGGGAGGGTTCATCATCCTCCTACAATGAGCAGTTCTTC. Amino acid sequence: CAWEGSSSSYNEQFF.

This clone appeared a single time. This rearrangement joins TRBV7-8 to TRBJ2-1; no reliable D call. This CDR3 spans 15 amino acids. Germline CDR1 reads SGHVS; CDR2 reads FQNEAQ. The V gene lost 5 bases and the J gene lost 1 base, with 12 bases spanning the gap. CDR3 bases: TGTGCCAGCAGCCCCCCCTACGGGTCCTACAATGAGCAGTTCTTC. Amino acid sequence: CASSPPYGSYNEQFF.

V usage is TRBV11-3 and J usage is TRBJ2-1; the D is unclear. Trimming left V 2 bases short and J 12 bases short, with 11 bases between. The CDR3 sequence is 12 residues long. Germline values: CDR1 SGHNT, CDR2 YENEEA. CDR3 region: CASSLTRFRQFF. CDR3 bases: TGTGCCAGCAGCTTAACCCGGTTCAGGCAGTTCTTC.

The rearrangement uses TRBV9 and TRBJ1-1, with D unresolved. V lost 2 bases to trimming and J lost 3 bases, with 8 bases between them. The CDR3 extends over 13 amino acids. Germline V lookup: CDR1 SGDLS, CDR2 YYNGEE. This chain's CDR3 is CASSVSDYTEAFF. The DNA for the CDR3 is TGTGCCAGCAGCGTTAGTGATTACACTGAAGCTTTCTTT.

This chain's CDR3 is CSVETSVAFF. The CDR3 DNA sequence: TGCAGCGTGGAAACATCTGTGGCTTTCTTT. J is TRBJ1-1 and V is TRBV29-1; the D is unclear. V dropped 6 bases and J dropped 11 bases, with 13 bases sitting between them. This CDR3 has 10 amino acids. The germline gives CDR1 SQVTM, CDR2 ANQGSEA.

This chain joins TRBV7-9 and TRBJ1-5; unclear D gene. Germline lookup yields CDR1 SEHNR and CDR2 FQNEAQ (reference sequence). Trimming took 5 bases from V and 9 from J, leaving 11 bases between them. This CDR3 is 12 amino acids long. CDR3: CASSAVTGPQHF. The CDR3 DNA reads TGTGCCAGCAGCGCTGTTACGGGGCCCCAGCATTTT. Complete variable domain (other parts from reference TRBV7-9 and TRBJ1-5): DTGVSQNPRHKITKRGQNVTFRCDPISEHNRLYWYRQTLGQGPEFLTYFQNEAQLEKSRLLSDRFSAERPKGSFSTLEIQRTEQGDSAMYLCASSAVTGPQHFGDGTRLSIL.

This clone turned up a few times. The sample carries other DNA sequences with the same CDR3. The DNA for the CDR3 is TGTGCCAGCAGCCCTGACAGGGGCACAGATACGCAGTATTTT. Translated, it gives CASSPDRGTDTQYF. The chain uses TRBV7-2 and TRBJ2-3; 7 bases align to TRBD1. Per the germline V gene, CDR1 is SGHTA and CDR2 is FQGNSA. Trimming cost V 5 bases and J 1 base; bases outside gene matches: 3. The CDR3 loop spans 14 amino acids.

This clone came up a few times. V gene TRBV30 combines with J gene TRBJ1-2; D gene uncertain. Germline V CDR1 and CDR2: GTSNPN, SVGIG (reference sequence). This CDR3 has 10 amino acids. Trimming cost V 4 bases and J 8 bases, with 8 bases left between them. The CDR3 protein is CAWNLDGYTF. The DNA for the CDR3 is TGTGCCTGGAACCTCGACGGCTACACCTTC.

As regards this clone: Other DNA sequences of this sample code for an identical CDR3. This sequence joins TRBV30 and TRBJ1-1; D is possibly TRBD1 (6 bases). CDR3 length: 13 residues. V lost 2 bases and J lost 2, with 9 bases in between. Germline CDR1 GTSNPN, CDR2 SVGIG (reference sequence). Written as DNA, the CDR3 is TGTGCCTGGAGTCCAGGGGCTAACACTGAAGCTTTCTTT. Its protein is CAWSPGANTEAFF. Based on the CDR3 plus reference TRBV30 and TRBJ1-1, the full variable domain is SQTIHQWPATLVQPVGSPLSLECTVEGTSNPNLYWYRQAAGRGLQLLFYSVGIGQISSEVPQNLSASRPQDRQFILSSKKLLLSDSGFYLCAWSPGANTEAFFGQGTRLTVV.

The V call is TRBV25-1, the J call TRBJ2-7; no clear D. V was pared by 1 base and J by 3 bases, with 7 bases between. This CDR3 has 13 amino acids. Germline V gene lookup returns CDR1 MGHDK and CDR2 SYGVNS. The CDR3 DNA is TGTGCCAGCAGTGAATGGGCTGGCTACGAGCAGTACTTC. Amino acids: CASSEWAGYEQYF.

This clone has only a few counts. The DNA for the CDR3 is TGTGCCTGGGATAGAACGGGAGGCTACACCTTC. Translating gives CAWDRTGGYTF. V is TRBV30 and J is TRBJ1-2, with D unresolved. The germline V gene has CDR1 GTSNPN and CDR2 SVGIG (reference sequence). CDR3 length: 11 residues. The ends were cut back, 5 bases at V and 8 bases at J, with 12 bases in the middle.

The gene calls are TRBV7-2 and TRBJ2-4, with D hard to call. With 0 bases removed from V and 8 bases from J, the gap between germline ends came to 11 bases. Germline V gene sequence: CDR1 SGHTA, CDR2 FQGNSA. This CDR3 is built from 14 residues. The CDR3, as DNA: TGTGCCAGCAGCTTAGCCCTGGGTGTGGACATTCAGTACTTC. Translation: CASSLALGVDIQYF. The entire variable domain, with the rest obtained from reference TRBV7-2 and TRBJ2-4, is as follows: GAGVSQSPSNKVTEKGKDVELRCDPISGHTALYWYRQSLGQGLEFLIYFQGNSAPDKSGLPSDRFSAERTGGSVSTLTIQRTQQEDSAVYLCASSLALGVDIQYFGAGTRLSVL.

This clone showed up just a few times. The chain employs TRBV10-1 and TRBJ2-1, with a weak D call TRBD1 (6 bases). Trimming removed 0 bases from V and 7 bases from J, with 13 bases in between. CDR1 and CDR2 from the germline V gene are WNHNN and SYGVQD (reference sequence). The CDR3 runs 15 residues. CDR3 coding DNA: TGCGCCAGCAGTGAGTCGAGACAGGCGCGAAATGAGCAGTTCTTC. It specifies CASSESRQARNEQFF.

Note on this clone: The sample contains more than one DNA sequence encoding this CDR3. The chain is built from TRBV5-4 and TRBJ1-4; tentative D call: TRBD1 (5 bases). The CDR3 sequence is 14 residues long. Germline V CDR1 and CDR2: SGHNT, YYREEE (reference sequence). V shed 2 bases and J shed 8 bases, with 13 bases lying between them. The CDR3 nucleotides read TGTGCCAGCAGCTTTCGGCAGGGTGGAGAAAAACTGTTTTTT. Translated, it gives CASSFRQGGEKLFF.

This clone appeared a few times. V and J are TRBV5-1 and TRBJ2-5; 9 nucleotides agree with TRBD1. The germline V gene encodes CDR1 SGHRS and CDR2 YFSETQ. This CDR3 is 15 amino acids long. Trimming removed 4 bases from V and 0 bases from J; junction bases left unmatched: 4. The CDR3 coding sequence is TGCGCCAGCAGCACAGGACAGGGGAACCAAGAGACCCAGTACTTC. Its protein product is CASSTGQGNQETQYF. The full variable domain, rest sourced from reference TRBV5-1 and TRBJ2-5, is KAGVTQTPRYLIKTRGQQVTLSCSPISGHRSVSWYQQTPGQGLQFLFEYFSETQRNKGNFPGRFSGRQFSNSRSEMNVSTLELGDSALYLCASSTGQGNQETQYFGPGTRLLVL.

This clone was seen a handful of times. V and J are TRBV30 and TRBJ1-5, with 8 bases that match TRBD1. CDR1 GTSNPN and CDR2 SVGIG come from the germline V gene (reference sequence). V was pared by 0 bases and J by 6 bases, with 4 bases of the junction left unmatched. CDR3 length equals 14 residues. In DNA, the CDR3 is TGTGCCTGGAGTGTAGGCAGGGGGCGTCAGCCCCAGCATTTT. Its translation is CAWSVGRGRQPQHF.

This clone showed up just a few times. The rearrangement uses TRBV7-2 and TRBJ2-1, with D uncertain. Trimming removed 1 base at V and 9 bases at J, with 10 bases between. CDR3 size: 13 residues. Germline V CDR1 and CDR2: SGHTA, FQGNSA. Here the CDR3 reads CASSLGEIGEQFF. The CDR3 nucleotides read TGTGCCAGCAGCTTAGGCGAGATCGGTGAGCAGTTCTTC. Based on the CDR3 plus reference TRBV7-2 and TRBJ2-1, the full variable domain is GAGVSQSPSNKVTEKGKDVELRCDPISGHTALYWYRQSLGQGLEFLIYFQGNSAPDKSGLPSDRFSAERTGGSVSTLTIQRTQQEDSAVYLCASSLGEIGEQFFGPGTRLTVL.

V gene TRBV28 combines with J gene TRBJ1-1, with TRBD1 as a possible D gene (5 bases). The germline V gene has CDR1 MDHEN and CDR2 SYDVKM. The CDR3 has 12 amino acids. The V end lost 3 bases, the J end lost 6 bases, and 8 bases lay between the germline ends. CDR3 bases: TGTGCCAGCAGTTTCCAGGGTTCTGAAGCTTTCTTT. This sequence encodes CASSFQGSEAFF. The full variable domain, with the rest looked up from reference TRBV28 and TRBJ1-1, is DVKVTQSSRYLVKRTGEKVFLECVQDMDHENMFWYRQDPGLGLRLIYFSYDVKMKEKGDIPEGYSVSREKKERFSLILESASTNQTSMYLCASSFQGSEAFFGQGTRLTVV.

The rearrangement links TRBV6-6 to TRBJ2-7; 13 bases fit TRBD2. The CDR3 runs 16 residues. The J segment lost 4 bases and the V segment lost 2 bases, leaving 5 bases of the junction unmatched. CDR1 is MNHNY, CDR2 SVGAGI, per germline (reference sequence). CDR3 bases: TGTGCCAGCAGTTACCCCCGGACTAGCGGGAGTTACGAGCAGTACTTC. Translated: CASSYPRTSGSYEQYF.

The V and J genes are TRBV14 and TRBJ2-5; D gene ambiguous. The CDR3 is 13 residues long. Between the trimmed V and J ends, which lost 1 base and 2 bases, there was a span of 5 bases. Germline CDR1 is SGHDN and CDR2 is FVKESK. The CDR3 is CASSQGQQETQYF. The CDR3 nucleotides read TGTGCCAGCAGCCAAGGGCAGCAAGAGACCCAGTACTTC.